The clone carrying this T cell receptor beta chain occurred once. Its target is not known. Assay used: immunoSEQ multiplex PCR; TCRdb lists only in-frame clones, some missing. The sample shows 70,000 to 80,000 clones, about 94% of them seen only once. The source of the sample is a study of OX40 agonist ivuxolimab in advanced cancers. Germline CDR1 SGHTA, CDR2 FQGTGA. The CDR3 is 16 residues long. V was pared by 5 bases and J by 2 bases, with 18 bases between. General study results and limits: Nonresponders included some who also had low normalized T-cell clonal expansion. CD4+ and CD8+ blood T cells expanded clonally by week 6 at 0.1 to 3.0 mg/kg. No antigen was identified for the clonally expanded peripheral T cells.

This sequence was found in an adult with an advanced solid tumor such as melanoma, head and neck, liver or kidney cancer. The chain carries TRBV7-3 and TRBJ1-2; the D gene is possibly TRBD1 (6 bases). Sequences were derived from CD4+ or CD8+ T cells sorted from blood, sampled in a trial of the OX40 agonist ivuxolimab. The CDR3 here is CASSPVPLGANYGYTF. CDR3 DNA: TGTGCCAGCAGCCCCGTCCCTCTGGGGGCCAACTATGGCTACACCTTC.